The sequence of this T cell receptor beta chain was determined in a study of T cells in Graves' hyperthyroidism and ophthalmopathy. Study-wide results and caveats: It was a median approximately six months before onset that the model predicted ophthalmopathy. Most expanded thyroid clonotypes above 0.001 also appeared in blood.

These patients, aged 18 to 65, had recently diagnosed hyperthyroidism lasting under 2 months. This clonotype was recorded many times. Antigen specificity is unknown. The CDR3 has 15 residues. Looked up from germline, CDR1 is SEHNR and CDR2 is FQNEAQ (reference sequence). V shed 6 bases, J shed 6 bases, and the junction held 2 bases outside the gene matches. Amplification of TCR beta CDR3 regions was performed using RNA transcripts as template. During a first-round RT-PCR of the TCR CDR3, the HTBI primer set was used. TCRdb independently ran MiXCR on the multiplex PCR reads; one entry per CDR3 protein. The repertoire has about 400,000 distinct CDR3 sequences, about 15% of them found once; the top ten carry 30% to 35%.

The sequenced material came from blood. The chain joins TRBV7-9 to TRBJ2-2, with 15 bases fitting TRBD2. This sequence originates from a woman aged 25 to 39 with Graves' hyperthyroidism. The CDR3 protein is CASRRTSGRAGELFF. DNA for the CDR3: TGTGCCAGCAGGCGGACTAGCGGGAGGGCCGGGGAGCTGTTTTTT.